These 23 T cell receptor beta chains were sequenced from one sample in a study of T cell responses to AZD1222 COVID-19 vaccine. Sequenced by immunoSEQ multiplex PCR; TCRdb stores in-frame clones only, minus some. Seen here are about 100,000 clones, approximately 91% observed once, and the top ten hold under 2%. The specimen was peripheral blood, collected on day 0 of AZD1222 vaccination. These TCRs come from an adult in good health.

DNA of the CDR3: TGTGCCAGCAGCTCTACTAGCGGGCCGCAGTACTTC. It translates to CASSSTSGPQYF. The V call is TRBV3-1 (or the pseudogene TRBV3-2), the J call TRBJ2-7, with 9 bases aligning to TRBD2. This CDR3 region has 12 residues. Germline V gene data show CDR1 as LGHDT and CDR2 as YNNKEL (reference sequence). The V segment lost 5 bases and the J segment 9 bases; nucleotides outside the gene matches: 5.

The CDR3 DNA reads as TGTGCCAGCAGTGACGGGACTAGCGGGAGTGACGAGCAGTACTTC. The encoded protein is CASSDGTSGSDEQYF. This sequence joins TRBV6-1 and TRBJ2-7; 14 bases map to TRBD2. This CDR3 has 15 amino acids. The J segment lost 5 bases and the V segment lost 3 bases, leaving 3 bases of the junction unmatched. The V gene's germline CDR1 is MNHNS and CDR2 SASEGT.

This rearrangement joins TRBV7-6 to TRBJ1-6, with 7 positions matching TRBD1. After removal of 0 bases from V and 7 bases from J, the junction contained 3 bases not matched to a gene. CDR1 is SGHVS, CDR2 FNYEAQ, per germline. The CDR3 consists of 15 residues. The CDR3 loop is CASSLAPGGNSPLHF. The DNA of the CDR3 is TGTGCCAGCAGCTTAGCCCCAGGGGGGAATTCACCCCTCCACTTT.

The genes are TRBV5-1 and TRBJ2-1; 11 positions agree with TRBD2. V was pared by 4 bases and J by 4 bases, with 10 bases of the junction left unmatched. Germline V gene sequence: CDR1 SGHRS, CDR2 YFSETQ. CDR3 length equals 17 residues. CDR3 residues: CASSTITSGGKYNEQFF. For the CDR3, the DNA is TGCGCCAGCAGCACCATAACTAGCGGGGGAAAATACAATGAGCAGTTCTTC.

The chain recombines TRBV10-2 with TRBJ2-1; D unclear. The CDR3 runs to 14 residues. CDR1 is WSHSY and CDR2 is SAAADI in the germline V gene. The V gene lost 8 bases and the J gene lost 5 bases, with 16 bases spanning the gap. The CDR3: CASRWTDVDNEQFF. DNA for the CDR3: TGCGCCAGCCGGTGGACCGATGTGGACAATGAGCAGTTCTTC.

This sequence joins TRBV28 and TRBJ1-2, with D possibly TRBD1 on 6 matching bases. The length of the CDR3 is 13 residues. V lost 2 bases, J lost 3 bases, and 7 bases lay in between. In germline, CDR1 is MDHEN, CDR2 SYDVKM. CDR3 DNA sequence: TGTGCCAGCAGTTTACAGGGGTACTATGGCTACACCTTC. Protein sequence: CASSLQGYYGYTF.

This chain connects TRBV6-4 to TRBJ1-2; 10 bases align to TRBD1. Germline assignment: CDR1 MRHNA and CDR2 SNTAGT. The junction had 5 bases not matched to a gene; V was cut back by 0 bases and J by 10 bases. The length of the CDR3 is 14 residues. The CDR3 DNA follows: TGTGCCAGCAGTGACTCGGGGGACAGGGGAACCTACACCTTC. This encodes CASSDSGDRGTYTF.

The rearrangement uses TRBV3-1 (or the pseudogene TRBV3-2) and TRBJ1-3; D call uncertain. Germline CDR1 is LGHDT and CDR2 is YNNKEL (reference sequence). The CDR3 is made up of 15 amino acids. V was shortened by 4 bases and J by 0 bases, with 10 bases between the two germline ends. The CDR3 protein is CASSPVGSSGNTIYF. DNA for the CDR3: TGTGCCAGCAGCCCCGTGGGGAGCTCTGGAAACACCATATATTTT.

The chain links TRBV2 to TRBJ2-3, with TRBD2 as a possible D gene (6 bases). V was shortened by 8 bases and J by 2 bases, with 11 bases between the two germline ends. Per the germline V gene, CDR1 is SNHLY and CDR2 is FYNNEI. The CDR3 totals 13 residues. Here the CDR3 reads CASVGGATDTQYF. CDR3 nucleotide sequence: TGTGCCAGCGTCGGAGGGGCCACAGATACGCAGTATTTT.

This chain's CDR3 is CASRRKGTGIGAFF. In DNA form, the CDR3 reads TGTGCCAGCAGGCGGAAGGGGACCGGTATTGGGGCTTTCTTT. The J gene is TRBJ1-1, the V gene TRBV28; a possible D gene is TRBD1 (5 bases). Trimming removed 6 bases from V and 11 bases from J, with 22 bases in between. Germline V gene data show CDR1 as MDHEN and CDR2 as SYDVKM. CDR3 length: 14 residues.

This clone has more than one count but fewer than ten. This rearrangement joins TRBV6-5 to TRBJ2-7, with 9 bases identical to TRBD2. J was trimmed by 5 bases and V by 5 bases; bases with no gene match: 7. This CDR3 region has 14 residues. Germline CDR1 MNHEY, CDR2 SVGAGI. For the CDR3, the DNA is TGTGCCAGCAGTCACCGTAGCGGGGGTCACGAGCAGTACTTC. Translation gives CASSHRSGGHEQYF.

V gene TRBV9 combines with J gene TRBJ1-3, with D perhaps matching TRBD1 (5 bases). The germline V and J ends were trimmed by 0 bases and 2 bases, with 18 bases remaining between them. The CDR3 runs 18 residues. CDR1 and CDR2 (germline): SGDLS, YYNGEE. CDR3 sequence: CASSVDLWGTDTGNTIYF. For the CDR3, the DNA is TGTGCCAGCAGCGTAGATCTTTGGGGGACGGATACTGGAAACACCATATATTTT.

The V and J genes are TRBV28 and TRBJ2-1, with 9 nucleotides matching TRBD1. The CDR3 is 16 residues long. Per the germline V gene, CDR1 is MDHEN and CDR2 is SYDVKM. V dropped 4 bases and J dropped 3; count of bases not matched to a gene: 7. The DNA for the CDR3 is TGTGCCAGCAGTTCCCCCGGGACAGGGTTCTACAATGAGCAGTTCTTC. Translation: CASSSPGTGFYNEQFF.

The CDR3 DNA reads as TGTGCCAGCAGTTACCTGGGGACTAGCGGCACCTACGAGCAGTACTTC. Protein: CASSYLGTSGTYEQYF. The V call is TRBV6-5, the J call TRBJ2-7, with 11 bases lining up with TRBD2. The CDR3 totals 16 residues. The V and J ends lost 2 bases and 2 bases, in that order; junction bases with no gene match: 5. Germline CDR1 and CDR2: MNHEY and SVGAGI.

The J gene is TRBJ1-1, the V gene TRBV7-9; D remains unclear. There are 12 residues in the CDR3. CDR1 is SEHNR, CDR2 FQNEAQ, per germline (reference sequence). V gave up 7 bases and J gave up 6 bases, with 12 bases separating them. Written as DNA, the CDR3 is TGTGCCAGCACCTGGGAGGTTCCTGAAGCTTTCTTT. This translates into CASTWEVPEAFF. Full variable domain (outside the CDR3, taken from reference TRBV7-9 and TRBJ1-1): DTGVSQNPRHKITKRGQNVTFRCDPISEHNRLYWYRQTLGQGPEFLTYFQNEAQLEKSRLLSDRFSAERPKGSFSTLEIQRTEQGDSAMYLCASTWEVPEAFFGQGTRLTVV.

The genes are TRBV27 and TRBJ1-2; D not resolved. Trimming removed 8 bases at V and 0 bases at J, with 4 bases between. This CDR3 comprises 11 residues. CDR1 MNHEY and CDR2 SMNVEV come from the germline V gene (reference sequence). CDR3 bases: TGTGCCAGCTTCTCTAACTATGGCTACACCTTC. Its protein is CASFSNYGYTF.

The V call is TRBV6-6, the J call TRBJ1-5, with D tentatively TRBD1 (6 bases). The CDR3 is made up of 15 amino acids. V was pared by 2 bases and J by 0 bases, with 8 bases between. Germline V gene lookup returns CDR1 MNHNY and CDR2 SVGAGI (reference sequence). DNA for the CDR3: TGTGCCAGCAGTTACGGGGACAATAGCAATCAGCCCCAGCATTTT. This encodes CASSYGDNSNQPQHF.

The genes are TRBV11-2 and TRBJ2-7; 8 positions agree with TRBD2. This CDR3 spans 15 amino acids. Germline lookup yields CDR1 SGHAT and CDR2 FQNNGV. V lost 2 bases and J lost 4; bases outside the gene matches: 7. CDR3 nucleotides: TGTGCCAGCAGCTTAATTCGCAGCGGGAGTTACGAGCAGTACTTC. This sequence encodes CASSLIRSGSYEQYF.

The V gene is TRBV28, the J gene TRBJ1-3, with unresolved D. This CDR3 is 18 amino acids long. Trimming pared 3 bases from V and 1 base from J, leaving 19 bases between. The germline V gene encodes CDR1 MDHEN and CDR2 SYDVKM. The CDR3 DNA reads as TGTGCCAGCAGTTTTAACTCACCCCCCTGGCGTTCTGGAAACACCATATATTTT. Protein sequence: CASSFNSPPWRSGNTIYF. Full variable domain (remainder filled in from reference TRBV28 and TRBJ1-3): DVKVTQSSRYLVKRTGEKVFLECVQDMDHENMFWYRQDPGLGLRLIYFSYDVKMKEKGDIPEGYSVSREKKERFSLILESASTNQTSMYLCASSFNSPPWRSGNTIYFGEGSWLTVV.

The chain uses TRBV19 and TRBJ1-2; a weak D match, TRBD1 (5 bases). The germline CDR1 and CDR2 sequences are LNHDA and SQIVND (reference sequence). This CDR3 region has 12 residues. V gave up 5 bases and J gave up 4 bases, with 8 bases separating them. The CDR3 loop is CASSGDSYGYTF. CDR3 nucleotides: TGTGCCAGTAGTGGCGACAGCTATGGCTACACCTTC.

V gene TRBV9 combines with J gene TRBJ2-5; no firm D call. The CDR3 consists of 15 residues. V was shortened by 1 base and J by 5 bases, with 15 bases between the two germline ends. Per the germline V gene, CDR1 is SGDLS and CDR2 is YYNGEE. In nucleotides, the CDR3 is TGTGCCAGCAGCGTAATGTGGAGTTTATCGGAGACCCAGTACTTC. Encoded protein: CASSVMWSLSETQYF.

In DNA form, the CDR3 reads TGCGCCAGCAGCTTGGGTGGGGCGCGGCGGGATCTTTACGAGCAGTACTTC. Protein: CASSLGGARRDLYEQYF. The chain recombines TRBV5-1 with TRBJ2-7; tentatively, D is TRBD2 (6 bases). The germline CDR1 and CDR2 sequences are SGHRS and YFSETQ. V lost 0 bases, J lost 4 bases, and 20 bases lay in between. The CDR3 totals 17 residues.

The chain links TRBV5-1 to TRBJ2-1, with 9 nucleotides matching TRBD2. Germline V gene lookup returns CDR1 SGHRS and CDR2 YFSETQ. V dropped 4 bases and J dropped 2; count of bases not matched to a gene: 7. The CDR3 extends over 16 amino acids. As DNA, the CDR3 is TGCGCCAGCAGCCCCAGACTAGCGGAGACCTACAATGAGCAGTTCTTC. Translated: CASSPRLAETYNEQFF.